Below are 14 T cell receptor beta chains sequenced from a single sample in a study of monozygotic twins with inflammatory bowel disease. Reanalyzing the 5' RACE reads, TCRdb keeps one entry per CDR3 protein, without DNA. The sample table sets out about 380,000 distinct CDR3 sequences. Sequenced input: blood. The origin of the receptors is a human donor with ulcerative colitis or Crohn's disease, or a healthy co-twin of an affected twin (not recorded which).

The chain couples TRBV25-1 to TRBJ1-1. Germline V CDR1 and CDR2: MGHDK, SYGVNS. The CDR3 totals 14 residues. The CDR3 reads CASSEYGGYTEAFF.

J is TRBJ2-1 and V is TRBV5-4; the TRBD2 assignment by TCRdb is unverifiable without DNA. From germline, CDR1 is SGHNT and CDR2 YYREEE (reference sequence). CDR3 length equals 18 residues. The CDR3 loop is CASSLPLAGGASRSEQFF.

The rearrangement joins TRBV20-1 to TRBJ2-5; lacking DNA, the TRBD1 call made by TCRdb goes unchecked. This CDR3 comprises 15 residues. The V gene's germline CDR1 is DFQATT and CDR2 SNEGSKA (reference sequence). CDR3 amino acids: CSARSGQGSGETQYF.

This rearrangement joins TRBV6-4 to TRBJ2-1; TCRdb lists TRBD2, though no DNA is available to test this call. CDR3 length: 15 amino acids. Germline CDR1 is MRHNA and CDR2 is SNTAGT. The CDR3 region is CASREIAGRNNEQFF.

This chain uses TRBV29-1 with TRBJ1-4; TCRdb's D call of TRBD1 is untestable without DNA. Germline V gives CDR1 SQVTM, CDR2 ANQGSEA. This CDR3 has 12 amino acids. CDR3 loop: CSAQGFNEKLFF.

The J gene is TRBJ2-1, the V gene TRBV6-2 or TRBV6-3. The CDR3 runs to 14 residues. From germline, CDR1 is MNHEY and CDR2 SVGEGT. This CDR3 reads CASSIESSYNEQFF.

V gene TRBV6-5 combines with J gene TRBJ2-7; TCRdb's assignment of TRBD1 cannot be checked, as there is no DNA. This CDR3 region has 13 residues. The germline V gene has CDR1 MNHEY and CDR2 SVGAGI. The CDR3 protein is CASRTGRNYEQYF.

This sequence joins TRBV18 and TRBJ2-5; TCRdb indicates TRBD2, and absent DNA this call remains unverified. The V gene's germline CDR1 is KGHSH and CDR2 LQKENI. This CDR3 is 13 amino acids long. The CDR3 spells CASSGRTEETQYF. The full variable domain, with the rest looked up from reference TRBV18 and TRBJ2-5, is NAGVMQNPRHLVRRRGQEARLRCSPMKGHSHVYWYRQLPEEGLKFMVYLQKENIIDESGMPKERFSAEFPKEGPSILRIQQVVRGDSAAYFCASSGRTEETQYFGPGTRLLVL.

The J gene is TRBJ2-7, the V gene TRBV12-3 or TRBV12-4; TCRdb returns TRBD1, unconfirmable since there is no DNA. The CDR3 sequence is 12 residues long. The CDR3 loop reads CASSFDRGPQYF.

The chain carries TRBV12-3 or TRBV12-4 and TRBJ1-5; TCRdb outputs TRBD1, but without DNA this stays unchecked. This CDR3 is built from 16 residues. The CDR3: CASSLRTGVSNQPQHF.

V usage is TRBV5-4 and J usage is TRBJ2-3; the D call of TRBD1 rests on TCRdb alone, since no DNA is present to check it. The CDR3 extends over 14 amino acids. CDR1 is SGHNT and CDR2 is YYREEE in the germline V gene (reference sequence). The CDR3: CASSLQGGKDTQYF.

The CDR3 spells CASSLDRSFQETQYF. V is TRBV7-2 and J is TRBJ2-5; TCRdb reports TRBD1, a call that lacks DNA to check it against. Germline CDR1 reads SGHTA; CDR2 reads FQGNSA. This CDR3 region has 15 residues.

The chain links TRBV12-3 or TRBV12-4 to TRBJ2-3; without DNA, the TCRdb call of TRBD1 cannot be checked. The CDR3 runs 15 residues. This CDR3 reads CASSLRSGRTDTQYF.

The V gene is TRBV10-3, the J gene TRBJ2-3; TCRdb outputs TRBD1, but without DNA this stays unchecked. The germline V gene has CDR1 ENHRY and CDR2 SYGVKD. There are 15 residues in the CDR3. CDR3 residues: CAISPGTGGRDTQYF.